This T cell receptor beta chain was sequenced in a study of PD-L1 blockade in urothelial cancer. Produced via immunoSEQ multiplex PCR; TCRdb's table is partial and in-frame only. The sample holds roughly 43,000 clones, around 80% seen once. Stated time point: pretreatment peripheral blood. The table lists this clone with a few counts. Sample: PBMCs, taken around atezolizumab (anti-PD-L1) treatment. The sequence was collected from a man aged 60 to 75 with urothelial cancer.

The CDR3 reads CASSLDRNSIEAFF. CDR3 in DNA: TGTGCCAGCAGCTTGGACAGGAACTCCATTGAAGCTTTCTTT. This sequence joins TRBV7-2 and TRBJ1-1, with 7 bases fitting TRBD1. After removal of 3 bases from V and 7 bases from J, the junction contained 8 bases not matched to a gene. The germline V gene has CDR1 SGHTA and CDR2 FQGNSA. The CDR3 length is 14 residues. The full variable domain, in which reference TRBV7-2 and TRBJ1-1 provide the parts outside the CDR3, is GAGVSQSPSNKVTEKGKDVELRCDPISGHTALYWYRQSLGQGLEFLIYFQGNSAPDKSGLPSDRFSAERTGGSVSTLTIQRTQQEDSAVYLCASSLDRNSIEAFFGQGTRLTVV.